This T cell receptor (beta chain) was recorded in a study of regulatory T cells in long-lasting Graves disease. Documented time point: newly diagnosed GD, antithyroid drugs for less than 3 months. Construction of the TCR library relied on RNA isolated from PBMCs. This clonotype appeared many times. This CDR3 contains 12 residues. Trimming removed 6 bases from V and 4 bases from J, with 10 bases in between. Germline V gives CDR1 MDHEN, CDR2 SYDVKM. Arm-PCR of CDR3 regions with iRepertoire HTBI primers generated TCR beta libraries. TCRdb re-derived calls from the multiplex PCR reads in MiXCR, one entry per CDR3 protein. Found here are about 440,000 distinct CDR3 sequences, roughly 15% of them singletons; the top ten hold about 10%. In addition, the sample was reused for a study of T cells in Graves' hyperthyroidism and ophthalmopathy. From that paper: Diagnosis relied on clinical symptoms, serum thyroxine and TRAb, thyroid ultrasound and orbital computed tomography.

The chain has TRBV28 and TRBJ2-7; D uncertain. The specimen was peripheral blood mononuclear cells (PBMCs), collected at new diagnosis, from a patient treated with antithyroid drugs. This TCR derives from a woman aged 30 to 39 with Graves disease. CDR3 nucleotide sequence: TGTGCCAGCAGATCCTTATCTTACGAGCAGTACTTC. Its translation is CASRSLSYEQYF.